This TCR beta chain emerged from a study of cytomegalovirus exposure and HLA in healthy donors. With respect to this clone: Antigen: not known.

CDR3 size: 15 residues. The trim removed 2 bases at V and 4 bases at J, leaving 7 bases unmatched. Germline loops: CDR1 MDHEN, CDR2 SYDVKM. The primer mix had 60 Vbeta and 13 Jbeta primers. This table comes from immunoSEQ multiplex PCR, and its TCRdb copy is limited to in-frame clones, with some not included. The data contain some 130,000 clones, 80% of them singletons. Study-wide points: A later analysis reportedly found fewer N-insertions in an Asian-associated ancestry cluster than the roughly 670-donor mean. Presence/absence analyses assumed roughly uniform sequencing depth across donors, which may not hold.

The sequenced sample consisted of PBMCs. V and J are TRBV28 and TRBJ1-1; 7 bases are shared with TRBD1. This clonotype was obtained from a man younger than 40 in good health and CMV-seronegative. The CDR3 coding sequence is TGTGCCAGCAGTTTAGGTACAGGGGAGGTCACTGAAGCTTTCTTT. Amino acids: CASSLGTGEVTEAFF.